One sample yielded the 15 T cell receptor beta chains listed below, sequenced in a study of OX40 agonist ivuxolimab in advanced cancers. TCRdb's table, derived via immunoSEQ multiplex PCR, lists solely in-frame clones and lacks some. The sample holds tens of thousands of clones, nearly 95% seen once. This specimen consisted of CD4+ or CD8+ T cells sorted from blood, obtained in a trial of the OX40 agonist ivuxolimab. The receptors come from an adult with an advanced solid tumor such as melanoma, head and neck, liver or kidney cancer.

V and J are TRBV9 and TRBJ1-1; 7 nucleotides match TRBD1. Trimming took 3 bases from V and 2 from J; bases not matched to a gene: 7. Germline assignment: CDR1 SGDLS and CDR2 YYNGEE. This CDR3 has 15 residues. The CDR3 nucleotides are TGTGCCAGCAGCGCCCCCGGGACAGCTAACACTGAAGCTTTCTTT. Translated: CASSAPGTANTEAFF.

The V gene is TRBV21-1, the J gene TRBJ2-7; the table names TRBD1, a call not compared with the DNA. TRBV21-1 is a known pseudogene. The CDR3 spans 15 residues. CDR3 loop: CASTRLGTGRYEQYF. In DNA form, the CDR3 reads TGTGCCAGCACTAGGCTCGGGACAGGCCGATACGAGCAGTACTTC.

CDR3 DNA sequence: TGTGCCAGTAGTATAGAGGTTGACGTCCTGTGGAGGAACACCATATATTTT. Its translation is CASSIEVDVLWRNTIYF. This chain links TRBV19 with TRBJ1-3; no firm D call. The CDR3 is 17 residues long. With 0 bases removed from V and 7 bases from J, the gap between germline ends came to 19 bases. CDR1 is LNHDA and CDR2 is SQIVND in the germline V gene (reference sequence).

The chain joins TRBV6-5 to TRBJ1-5; D remains unclear. This CDR3 contains 13 residues. V dropped 11 bases and J dropped 4 bases, with 15 bases sitting between them. Germline V CDR1 and CDR2: MNHEY, SVGAGI. The CDR3 region is CAHPRKENQPQHF. Here the CDR3 DNA reads TGTGCCCACCCCAGGAAAGAGAATCAGCCCCAGCATTTT.

This sequence joins TRBV5-1 and TRBJ1-4, with 7 bases fitting TRBD1. V shed 4 bases and J 4 bases; nucleotides not matched to a gene: 7. The CDR3 loop spans 15 amino acids. CDR1 and CDR2 from the germline V gene are SGHRS and YFSETQ. The CDR3 DNA is TGCGCCAGCAGCCCAGAGGGGACAGATAATGAAAAACTGTTTTTT. Protein: CASSPEGTDNEKLFF.

The V call is TRBV30, the J call TRBJ1-1, with 7 bases matching TRBD1. V shed 3 bases, J shed 5 bases, and the junction held 6 bases outside the gene matches. This CDR3 is 13 amino acids long. From germline, CDR1 is GTSNPN and CDR2 SVGIG (reference sequence). CDR3 nucleotides: TGTGCCTGGAGCTCAGGGGGGCATACTGAAGCTTTCTTT. Protein sequence: CAWSSGGHTEAFF. The full variable domain, rest sourced from reference TRBV30 and TRBJ1-1, is SQTIHQWPATLVQPVGSPLSLECTVEGTSNPNLYWYRQAAGRGLQLLFYSVGIGQISSEVPQNLSASRPQDRQFILSSKKLLLSDSGFYLCAWSSGGHTEAFFGQGTRLTVV.

The count of this clone is one. The J gene is TRBJ2-2, the V gene TRBV7-9; 12 nucleotides agree with TRBD1. Germline V gives CDR1 SEHNR, CDR2 FQNEAQ (reference sequence). The trim removed 5 bases at V and 5 bases at J, leaving 6 bases unmatched. This CDR3 is 16 amino acids long. The CDR3 nucleotides read TGTGCCAGCAGCCACCGGGACAGGGGGCTTACCGGGGAGCTGTTTTTT. The encoded protein is CASSHRDRGLTGELFF.

The genes are TRBV9 and TRBJ1-2, with TRBD1 matching 11 bases. The CDR3 loop spans 15 amino acids. CDR1 and CDR2 (germline): SGDLS, YYNGEE. J was trimmed by 1 base and V by 6 bases; bases with no gene match: 5. The CDR3 region has the DNA TGTGCCAGCAACCATGGGACAGGGGGTAACTATGGCTACACCTTC. It yields the protein CASNHGTGGNYGYTF.

The rearrangement links TRBV9 to TRBJ2-1; TRBD1 might be the D (5 bases). Trimming cost V 0 bases and J 2 bases, with 15 bases left between them. The germline V gene encodes CDR1 SGDLS and CDR2 YYNGEE. There are 17 residues in the CDR3. Here the CDR3 reads CASSVARLPGTYNEQFF. The DNA of the CDR3 is TGTGCCAGCAGCGTAGCTAGGCTCCCAGGGACCTACAATGAGCAGTTCTTC.

The V call is TRBV9, the J call TRBJ2-7; D is possibly TRBD2 (5 bases). This CDR3 is built from 13 residues. The V gene lost 0 bases and the J gene lost 4 bases, with 8 bases spanning the gap. The germline V gene encodes CDR1 SGDLS and CDR2 YYNGEE. The CDR3 nucleotides read TGTGCCAGCAGCGTAGCTACGGGATACGAGCAGTACTTC. Translation gives CASSVATGYEQYF. Full variable domain (rest looked up from reference TRBV9 and TRBJ2-7): DSGVTQTPKHLITATGQRVTLRCSPRSGDLSVYWYQQSLDQGLQFLIQYYNGEERAKGNILERFSAQQFPDLHSELNLSSLELGDSALYFCASSVATGYEQYFGPGTRLTVT.

The chain employs TRBV11-1 and TRBJ2-5; either TRBD1 or TRBD2 may fit D (6 bases each). The CDR3 is 17 residues long. Looked up from germline, CDR1 is SGHAT and CDR2 is FQDESV (reference sequence). V shed 1 base and J shed 0 bases, with 15 bases lying between them. Here the CDR3 DNA reads TGTGCCAGCAGCTTAGGACCCGGGGGCCTCTACCAAGAGACCCAGTACTTC. Translated, it gives CASSLGPGGLYQETQYF.

The V call is TRBV6-6, the J call TRBJ1-1; perhaps TRBD1 as D (5 bases). The CDR3 extends over 15 amino acids. CDR1 is MNHNY and CDR2 is SVGAGI in the germline V gene (reference sequence). Trimming pared 2 bases from V and 5 bases from J, leaving 15 bases between. The CDR3 is CASSYGRGARTEAFF. CDR3 nucleotides: TGTGCCAGCAGTTACGGTAGAGGGGCGAGGACTGAAGCTTTCTTT.

V gene TRBV4-3 combines with J gene TRBJ2-2; 8 bases match TRBD1. CDR3 length: 17 residues. Trimming removed 0 bases from V and 4 bases from J; junction bases left unmatched: 7. Per the germline V gene, CDR1 is LGHNA and CDR2 is YSLEER. The CDR3 bases are TGCGCCAGCAGCCAAGATTTAGGGACAGGAGTCACCGGGGAGCTGTTTTTT. Its translation: CASSQDLGTGVTGELFF.

The rearrangement uses TRBV5-3 and TRBJ2-5; D gene ambiguous. TRBV5-3 is an ORF for which the function is uncertain. The CDR3 length is 14 residues. The V gene lost 4 bases and the J gene lost 2 bases, with 12 bases spanning the gap. The CDR3 reads CARSHQTPQETQYF. The CDR3 DNA sequence: TGTGCCAGAAGCCACCAAACCCCTCAAGAGACCCAGTACTTC.

CDR3 DNA: TGTGCCAGCTCACTTCAGGAACCCTCTGGAAACACCATATATTTT. Its translation: CASSLQEPSGNTIYF. The chain uses TRBV18 and TRBJ1-3; D not resolved. The CDR3 totals 15 residues. Germline-derived CDR1 and CDR2 are KGHSH and LQKENI. V shed 4 bases and J shed 0 bases, with 10 bases lying between them.